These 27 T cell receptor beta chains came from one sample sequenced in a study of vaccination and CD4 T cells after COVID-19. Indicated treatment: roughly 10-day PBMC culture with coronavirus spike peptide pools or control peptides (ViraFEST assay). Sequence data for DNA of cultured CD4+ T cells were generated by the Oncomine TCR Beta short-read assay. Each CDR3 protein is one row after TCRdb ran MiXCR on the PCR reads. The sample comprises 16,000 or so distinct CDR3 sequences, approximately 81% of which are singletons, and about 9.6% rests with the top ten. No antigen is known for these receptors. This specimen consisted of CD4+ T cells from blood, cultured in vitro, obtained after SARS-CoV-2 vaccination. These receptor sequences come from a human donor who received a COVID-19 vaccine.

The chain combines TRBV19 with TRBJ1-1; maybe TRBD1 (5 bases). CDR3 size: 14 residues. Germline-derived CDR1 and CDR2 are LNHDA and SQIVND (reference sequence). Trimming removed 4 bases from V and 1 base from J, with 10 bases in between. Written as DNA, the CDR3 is TGTGCCAGTAGTACCTGGACAAGGAACACTGAAGCTTTCTTT. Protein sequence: CASSTWTRNTEAFF.

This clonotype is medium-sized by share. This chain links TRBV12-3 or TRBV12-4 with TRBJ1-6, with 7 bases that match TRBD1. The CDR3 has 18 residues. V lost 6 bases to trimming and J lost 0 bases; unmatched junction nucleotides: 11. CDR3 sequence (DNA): TGTGCCAGCAGCCGCACGGGACAGAGAAGCTCCTATAATTCACCCCTCCACTTT. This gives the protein CASSRTGQRSSYNSPLHF.

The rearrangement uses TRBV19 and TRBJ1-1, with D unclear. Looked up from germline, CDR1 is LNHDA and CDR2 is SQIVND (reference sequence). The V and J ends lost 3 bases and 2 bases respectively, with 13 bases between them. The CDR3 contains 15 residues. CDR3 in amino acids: CASSMPGDDNTEAFF. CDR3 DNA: TGTGCCAGTAGTATGCCCGGGGATGATAACACTGAAGCTTTCTTT.

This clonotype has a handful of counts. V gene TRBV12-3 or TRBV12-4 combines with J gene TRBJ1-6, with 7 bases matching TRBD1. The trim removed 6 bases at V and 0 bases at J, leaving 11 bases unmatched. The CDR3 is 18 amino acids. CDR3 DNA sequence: TGTGCCAGCAGCAGAACAGGGGTTCAAAGCTCCTATAATTCACCCCTCCACTTT. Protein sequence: CASSRTGVQSSYNSPLHF.

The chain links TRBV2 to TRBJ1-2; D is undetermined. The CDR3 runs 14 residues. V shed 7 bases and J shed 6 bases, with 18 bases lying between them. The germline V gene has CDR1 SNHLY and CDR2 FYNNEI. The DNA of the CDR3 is TGTGCCAGCATTTCTGGCAGTAGATTCGATGGCTACACCTTC. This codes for CASISGSRFDGYTF.

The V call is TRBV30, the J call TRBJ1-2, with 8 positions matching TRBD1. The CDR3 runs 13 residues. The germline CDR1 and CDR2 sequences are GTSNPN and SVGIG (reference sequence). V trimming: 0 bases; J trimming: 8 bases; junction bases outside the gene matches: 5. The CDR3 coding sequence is TGTGCCTGGAGTGTAGAGACAGGGGCCGGCTACACCTTC. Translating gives CAWSVETGAGYTF.

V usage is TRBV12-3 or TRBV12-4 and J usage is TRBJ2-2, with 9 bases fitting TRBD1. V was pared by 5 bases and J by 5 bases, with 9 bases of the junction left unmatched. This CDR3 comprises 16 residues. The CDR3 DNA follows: TGTGCCAGCAGTCTTTCGAGACAGGGGGGAACCGGGGAGCTGTTTTTT. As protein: CASSLSRQGGTGELFF.

CDR3 nucleotides: TGTGCCAGTAGTATCCGACAGGGATCTGGAAACACCATATATTTT. Its translation: CASSIRQGSGNTIYF. This chain links TRBV19 with TRBJ1-3, with 7 bases matching TRBD1. Germline V gene lookup returns CDR1 LNHDA and CDR2 SQIVND (reference sequence). With 3 bases clipped from V and 1 base from J, the junction kept 3 bases outside the gene matches. The CDR3 consists of 15 residues.

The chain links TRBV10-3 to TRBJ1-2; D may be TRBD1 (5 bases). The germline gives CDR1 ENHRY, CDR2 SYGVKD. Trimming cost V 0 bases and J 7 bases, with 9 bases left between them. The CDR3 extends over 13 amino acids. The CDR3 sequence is CAISESGLTGYTF. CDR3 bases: TGTGCCATCAGTGAGTCGGGGCTAACTGGCTACACCTTC.

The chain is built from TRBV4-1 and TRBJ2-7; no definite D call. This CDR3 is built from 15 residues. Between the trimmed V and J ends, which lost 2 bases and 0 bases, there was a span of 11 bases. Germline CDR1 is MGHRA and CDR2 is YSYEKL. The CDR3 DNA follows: TGCGCCAGCAGCCAAAGTAGGATCCTCTCCTACGAGCAGTACTTC. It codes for CASSQSRILSYEQYF.

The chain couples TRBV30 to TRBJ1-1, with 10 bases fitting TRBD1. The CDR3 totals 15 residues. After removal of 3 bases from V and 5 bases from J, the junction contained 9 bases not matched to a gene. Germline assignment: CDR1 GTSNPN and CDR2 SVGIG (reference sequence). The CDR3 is CAWRAPGQGRTEAFF. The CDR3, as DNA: TGTGCCTGGAGAGCCCCGGGACAGGGGCGAACTGAAGCTTTCTTT.

The CDR3 DNA reads TGCAGTGCTAGTACTAGCGGGAGCTCCTACAATGAGCAGTTCTTC. Residues: CSASTSGSSYNEQFF. This sequence joins TRBV20-1 and TRBJ2-1, with 11 bases matching TRBD2. Trimming at V came to 3 bases and at J to 0 bases, leaving 1 base not matched to a gene. This CDR3 region has 15 residues. From germline, CDR1 is DFQATT and CDR2 SNEGSKA (reference sequence).

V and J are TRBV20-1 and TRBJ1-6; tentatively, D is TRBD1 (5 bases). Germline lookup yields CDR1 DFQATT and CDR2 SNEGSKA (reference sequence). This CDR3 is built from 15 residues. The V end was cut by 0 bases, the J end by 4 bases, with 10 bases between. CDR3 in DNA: TGCAGTGCTAGAGACGAGACAGAGTATAATTCACCCCTCCACTTT. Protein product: CSARDETEYNSPLHF.

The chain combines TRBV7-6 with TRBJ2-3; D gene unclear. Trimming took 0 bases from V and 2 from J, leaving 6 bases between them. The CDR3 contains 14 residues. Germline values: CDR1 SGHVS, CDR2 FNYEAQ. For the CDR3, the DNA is TGTGCCAGCAGCTTAGCGGGGAACACAGATACGCAGTATTTT. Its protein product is CASSLAGNTDTQYF.

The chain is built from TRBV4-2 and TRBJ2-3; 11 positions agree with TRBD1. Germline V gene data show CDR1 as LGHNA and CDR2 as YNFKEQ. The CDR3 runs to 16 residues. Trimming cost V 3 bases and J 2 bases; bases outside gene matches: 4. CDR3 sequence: CASSHRDRGFTDTQYF. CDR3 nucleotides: TGTGCCAGCAGCCATAGGGACAGGGGGTTCACAGATACGCAGTATTTT.

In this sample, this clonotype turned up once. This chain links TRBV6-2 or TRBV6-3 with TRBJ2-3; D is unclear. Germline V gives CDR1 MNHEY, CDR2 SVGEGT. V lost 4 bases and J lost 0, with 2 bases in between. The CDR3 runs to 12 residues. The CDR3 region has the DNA TGTGCCAGCAGTTTCAGCACAGATACGCAGTATTTT. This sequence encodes CASSFSTDTQYF.

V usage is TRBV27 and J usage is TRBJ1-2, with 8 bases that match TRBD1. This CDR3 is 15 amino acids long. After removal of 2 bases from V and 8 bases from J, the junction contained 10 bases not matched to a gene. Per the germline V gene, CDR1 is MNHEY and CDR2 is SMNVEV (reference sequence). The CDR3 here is CASSLISLDRGGYTF. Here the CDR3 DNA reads TGTGCCAGCAGTTTAATTTCCCTAGACAGGGGCGGCTACACCTTC.

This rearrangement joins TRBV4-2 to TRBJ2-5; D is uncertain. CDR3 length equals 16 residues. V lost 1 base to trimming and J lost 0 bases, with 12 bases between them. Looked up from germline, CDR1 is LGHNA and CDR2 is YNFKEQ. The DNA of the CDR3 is TGTGCCAGCAGCCAAGGAGAGACACCGTACCAAGAGACCCAGTACTTC. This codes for CASSQGETPYQETQYF.

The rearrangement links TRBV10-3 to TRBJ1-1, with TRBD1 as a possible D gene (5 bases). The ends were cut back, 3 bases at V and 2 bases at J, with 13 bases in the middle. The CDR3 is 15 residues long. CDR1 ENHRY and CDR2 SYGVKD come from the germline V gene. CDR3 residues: CAISDTYGDNTEAFF. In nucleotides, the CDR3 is TGTGCCATCAGTGATACCTACGGGGACAACACTGAAGCTTTCTTT.

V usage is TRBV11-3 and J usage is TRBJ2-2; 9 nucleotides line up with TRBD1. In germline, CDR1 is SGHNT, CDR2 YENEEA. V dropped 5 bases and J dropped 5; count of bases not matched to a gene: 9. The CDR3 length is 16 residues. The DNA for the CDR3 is TGTGCCAGCAGCCTCCTGACAGGGGGGGAGACCGGGGAGCTGTTTTTT. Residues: CASSLLTGGETGELFF.

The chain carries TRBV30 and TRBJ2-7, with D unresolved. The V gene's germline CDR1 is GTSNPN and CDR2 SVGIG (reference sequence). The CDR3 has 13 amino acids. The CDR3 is CAYSGLGSGEQYF. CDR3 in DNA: TGTGCATATTCCGGGTTGGGGTCCGGCGAGCAGTACTTC.

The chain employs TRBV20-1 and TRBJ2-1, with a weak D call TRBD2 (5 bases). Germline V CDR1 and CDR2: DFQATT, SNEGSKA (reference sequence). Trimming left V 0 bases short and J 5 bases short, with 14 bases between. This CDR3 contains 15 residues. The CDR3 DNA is TGCAGTGCTAGAGATCCCGGGGTTAGAAACAATGAGCAGTTCTTC. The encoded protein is CSARDPGVRNNEQFF.

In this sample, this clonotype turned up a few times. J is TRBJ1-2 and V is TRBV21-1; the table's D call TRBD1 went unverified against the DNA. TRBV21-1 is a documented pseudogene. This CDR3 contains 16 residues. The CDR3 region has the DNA TGTGCCAGCAGCAAAGTTAGGACAGCACTTAACTATGGCTACACCTTC. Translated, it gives CASSKVRTALNYGYTF.

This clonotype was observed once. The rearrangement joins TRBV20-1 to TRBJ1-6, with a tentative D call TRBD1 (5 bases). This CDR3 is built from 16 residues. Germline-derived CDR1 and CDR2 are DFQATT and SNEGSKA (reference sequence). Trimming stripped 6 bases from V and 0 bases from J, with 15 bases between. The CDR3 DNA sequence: TGCAGTGCGACTCACAGGCCTAGCTCCTATAATTCACCCCTCCACTTT. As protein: CSATHRPSSYNSPLHF.

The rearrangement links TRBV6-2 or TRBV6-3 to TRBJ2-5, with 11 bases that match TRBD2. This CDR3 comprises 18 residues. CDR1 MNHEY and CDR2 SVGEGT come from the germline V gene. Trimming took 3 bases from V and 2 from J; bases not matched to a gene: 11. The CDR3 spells CASSYFGTSGSLQETQYF. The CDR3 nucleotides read TGTGCCAGCAGTTATTTTGGGACTAGCGGTAGCTTACAAGAGACCCAGTACTTC.

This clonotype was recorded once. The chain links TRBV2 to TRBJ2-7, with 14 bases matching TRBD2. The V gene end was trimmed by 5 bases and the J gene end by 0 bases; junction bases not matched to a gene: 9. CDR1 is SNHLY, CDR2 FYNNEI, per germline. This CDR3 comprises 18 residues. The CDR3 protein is CASSTGTSGGKSSYEQYF. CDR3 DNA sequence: TGTGCCAGCAGTACTGGGACTAGCGGGGGTAAGAGCTCCTACGAGCAGTACTTC.

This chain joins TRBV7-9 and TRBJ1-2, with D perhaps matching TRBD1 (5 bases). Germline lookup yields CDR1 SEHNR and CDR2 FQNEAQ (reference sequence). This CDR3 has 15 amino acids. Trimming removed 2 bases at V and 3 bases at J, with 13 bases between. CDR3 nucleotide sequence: TGTGCCAGCAGCTTACCAAAGGGAGGGGACTATGGCTACACCTTC. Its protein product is CASSLPKGGDYGYTF.